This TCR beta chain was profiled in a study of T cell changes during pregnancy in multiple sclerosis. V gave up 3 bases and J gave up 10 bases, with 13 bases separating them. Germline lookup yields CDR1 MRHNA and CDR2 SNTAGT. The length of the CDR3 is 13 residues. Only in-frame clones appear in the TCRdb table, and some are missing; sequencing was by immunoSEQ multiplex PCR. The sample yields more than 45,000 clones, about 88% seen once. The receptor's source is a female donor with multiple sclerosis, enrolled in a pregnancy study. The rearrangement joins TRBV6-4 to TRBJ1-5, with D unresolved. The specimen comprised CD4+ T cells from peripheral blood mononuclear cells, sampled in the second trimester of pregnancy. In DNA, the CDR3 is TGTGCCAGCAGTGAGATTGCTACCAACCCCCAGCATTTT. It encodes CASSEIATNPQHF.